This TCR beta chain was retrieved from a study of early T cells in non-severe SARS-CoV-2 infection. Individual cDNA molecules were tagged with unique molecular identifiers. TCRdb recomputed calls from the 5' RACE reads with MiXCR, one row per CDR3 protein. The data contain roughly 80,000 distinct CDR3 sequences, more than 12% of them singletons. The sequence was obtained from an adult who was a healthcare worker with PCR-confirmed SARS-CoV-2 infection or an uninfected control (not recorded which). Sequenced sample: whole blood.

CDR3 coding DNA: TGTGCCAGCTCAGAACAGGGATTCACCATATATTTT. Translated, it gives CASSEQGFTIYF. The gene calls are TRBV18 and TRBJ1-3, with D possibly TRBD1 on 6 matching bases. CDR1 and CDR2 (germline): KGHSH, LQKENI. V lost 5 bases and J lost 9, with 11 bases in between. The CDR3 loop spans 12 amino acids.